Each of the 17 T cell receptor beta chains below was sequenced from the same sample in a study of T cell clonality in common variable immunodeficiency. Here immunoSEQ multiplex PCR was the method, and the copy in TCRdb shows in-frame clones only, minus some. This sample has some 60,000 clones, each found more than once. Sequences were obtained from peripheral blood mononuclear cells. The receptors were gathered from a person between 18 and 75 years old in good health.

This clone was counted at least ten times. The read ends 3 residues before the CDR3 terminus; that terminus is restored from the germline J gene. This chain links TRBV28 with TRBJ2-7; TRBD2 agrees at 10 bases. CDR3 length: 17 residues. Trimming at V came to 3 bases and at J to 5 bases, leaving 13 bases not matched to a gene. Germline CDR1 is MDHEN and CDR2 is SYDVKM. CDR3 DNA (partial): TGTGCCAGCAGTTTGGATGGAGCGGGAGGGTTTCGGGACGAG. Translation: CASSLDGAGGFRDE. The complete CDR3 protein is CASSLDGAGGFRDEQYF.

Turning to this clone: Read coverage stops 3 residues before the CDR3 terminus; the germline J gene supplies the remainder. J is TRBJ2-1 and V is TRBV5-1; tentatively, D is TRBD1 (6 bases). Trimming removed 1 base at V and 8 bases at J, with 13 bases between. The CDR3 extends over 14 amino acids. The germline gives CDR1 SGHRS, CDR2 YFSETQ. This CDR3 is CASSLSQGSDEQFF. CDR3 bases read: TGCGCCAGCAGCTTGTCGCAGGGGAGCGATGAG.

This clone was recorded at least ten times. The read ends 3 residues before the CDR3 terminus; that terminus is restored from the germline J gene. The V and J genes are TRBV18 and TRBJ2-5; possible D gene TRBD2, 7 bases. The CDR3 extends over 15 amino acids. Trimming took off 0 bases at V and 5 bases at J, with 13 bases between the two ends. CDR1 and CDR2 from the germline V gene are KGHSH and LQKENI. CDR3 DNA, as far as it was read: TGTGCCAGCTCACCACCGTCACAGGGAGGGGAGACC. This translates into CASSPPSQGGET. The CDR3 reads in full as CASSPPSQGGETQYF.

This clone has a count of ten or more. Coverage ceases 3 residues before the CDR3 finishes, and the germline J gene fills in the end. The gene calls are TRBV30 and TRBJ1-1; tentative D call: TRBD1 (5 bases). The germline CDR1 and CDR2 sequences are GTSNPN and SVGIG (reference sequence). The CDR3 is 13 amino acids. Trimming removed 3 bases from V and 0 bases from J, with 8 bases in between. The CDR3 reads CAWRRGMNTEAFF. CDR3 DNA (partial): TGTGCCTGGAGACGGGGGATGAACACTGAA.

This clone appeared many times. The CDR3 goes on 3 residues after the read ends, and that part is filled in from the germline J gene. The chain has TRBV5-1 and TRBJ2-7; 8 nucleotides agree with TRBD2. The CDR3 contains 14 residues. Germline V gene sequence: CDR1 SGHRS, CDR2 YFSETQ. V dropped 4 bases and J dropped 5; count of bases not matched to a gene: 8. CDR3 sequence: CASSQSGRVDEQYF. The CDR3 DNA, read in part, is TGCGCCAGCAGCCAAAGCGGGAGAGTCGACGAG.

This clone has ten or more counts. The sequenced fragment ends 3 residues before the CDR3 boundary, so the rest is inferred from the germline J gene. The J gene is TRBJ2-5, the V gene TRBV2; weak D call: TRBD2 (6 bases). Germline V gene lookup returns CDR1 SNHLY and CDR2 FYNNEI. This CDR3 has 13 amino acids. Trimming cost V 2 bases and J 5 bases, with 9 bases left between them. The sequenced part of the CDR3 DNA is TGTGCCAGCAGTGAACTAGCGAGGGAGACC. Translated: CASSELARET. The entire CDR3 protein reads CASSELARETQYF.

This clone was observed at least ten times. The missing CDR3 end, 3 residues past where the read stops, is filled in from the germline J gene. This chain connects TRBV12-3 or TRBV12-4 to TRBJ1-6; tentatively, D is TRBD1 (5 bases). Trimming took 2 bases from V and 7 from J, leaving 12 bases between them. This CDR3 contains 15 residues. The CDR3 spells CASSLSYRQNSPLHF. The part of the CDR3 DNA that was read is TGTGCCAGCAGTTTAAGCTACAGGCAGAATTCACCC.

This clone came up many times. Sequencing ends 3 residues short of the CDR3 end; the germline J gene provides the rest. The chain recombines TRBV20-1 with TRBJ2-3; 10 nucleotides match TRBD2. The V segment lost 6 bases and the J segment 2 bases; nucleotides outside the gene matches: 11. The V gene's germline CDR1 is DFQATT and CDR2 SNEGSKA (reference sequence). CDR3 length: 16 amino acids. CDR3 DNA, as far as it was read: TGCAGTGCCCGGGGGGCCAGCGGGAGGGCCACAGATACG. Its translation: CSARGASGRATDT. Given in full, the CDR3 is CSARGASGRATDTQYF.

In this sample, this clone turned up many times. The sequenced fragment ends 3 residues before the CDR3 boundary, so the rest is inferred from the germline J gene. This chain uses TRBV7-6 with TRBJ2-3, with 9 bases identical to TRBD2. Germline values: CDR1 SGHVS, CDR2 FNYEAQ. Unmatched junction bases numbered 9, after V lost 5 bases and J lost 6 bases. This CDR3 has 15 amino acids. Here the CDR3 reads CASSTGTSIWDTQYF. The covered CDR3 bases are TGTGCCAGCAGCACCGGGACTAGCATATGGGATACG.

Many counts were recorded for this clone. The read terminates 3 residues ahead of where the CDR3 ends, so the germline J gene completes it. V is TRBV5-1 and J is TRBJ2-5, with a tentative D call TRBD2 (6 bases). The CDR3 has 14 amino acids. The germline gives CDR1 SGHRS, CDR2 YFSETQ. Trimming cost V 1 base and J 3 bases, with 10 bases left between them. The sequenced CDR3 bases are TGCGCCAGCAGCTTGAGGGCGGGAAAAGAGACC. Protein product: CASSLRAGKET. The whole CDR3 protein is CASSLRAGKETQYF.

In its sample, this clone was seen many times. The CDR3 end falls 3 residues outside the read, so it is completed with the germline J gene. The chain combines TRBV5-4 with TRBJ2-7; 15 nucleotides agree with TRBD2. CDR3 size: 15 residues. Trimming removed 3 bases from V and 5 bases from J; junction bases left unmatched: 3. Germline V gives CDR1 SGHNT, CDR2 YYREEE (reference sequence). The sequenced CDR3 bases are TGTGCCAGCAGCTGGGGACTAGCGGGAGGAAACGAG. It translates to CASSWGLAGGNE. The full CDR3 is CASSWGLAGGNEQYF.

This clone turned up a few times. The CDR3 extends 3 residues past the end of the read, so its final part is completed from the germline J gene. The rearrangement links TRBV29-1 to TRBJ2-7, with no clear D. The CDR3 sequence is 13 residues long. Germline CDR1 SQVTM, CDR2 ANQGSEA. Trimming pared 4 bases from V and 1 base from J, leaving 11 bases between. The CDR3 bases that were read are TGCAGCGTTGGCCCGGGTCAGTCCTACGAG. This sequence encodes CSVGPGQSYE. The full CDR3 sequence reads CSVGPGQSYEQYF.

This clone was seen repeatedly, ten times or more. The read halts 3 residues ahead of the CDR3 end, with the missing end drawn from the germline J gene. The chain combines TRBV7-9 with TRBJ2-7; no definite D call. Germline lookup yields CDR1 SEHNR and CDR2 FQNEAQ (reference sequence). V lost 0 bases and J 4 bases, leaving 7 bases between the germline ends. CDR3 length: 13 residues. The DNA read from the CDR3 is TGTGCCAGCAGCTTAGCGACAATGTACGAG. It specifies CASSLATMYE. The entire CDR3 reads CASSLATMYEQYF.

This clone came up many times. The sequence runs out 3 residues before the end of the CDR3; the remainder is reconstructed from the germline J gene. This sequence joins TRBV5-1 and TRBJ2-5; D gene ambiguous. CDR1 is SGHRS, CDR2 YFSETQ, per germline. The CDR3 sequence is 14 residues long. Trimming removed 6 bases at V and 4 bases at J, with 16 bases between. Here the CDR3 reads CASTTPSFPETQYF. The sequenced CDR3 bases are TGCGCCAGCACCACCCCTAGTTTTCCAGAGACC.

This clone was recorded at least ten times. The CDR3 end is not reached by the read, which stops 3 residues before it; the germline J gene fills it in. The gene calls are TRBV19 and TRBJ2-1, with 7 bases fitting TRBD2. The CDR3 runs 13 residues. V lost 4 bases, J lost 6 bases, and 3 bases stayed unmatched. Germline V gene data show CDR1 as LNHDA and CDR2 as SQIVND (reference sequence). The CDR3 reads CASSRDYSNEQFF. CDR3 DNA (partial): TGTGCCAGTAGTAGGGACTACAGCAATGAG. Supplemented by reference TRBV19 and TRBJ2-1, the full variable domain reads DGGITQSPKYLFRKEGQNVTLSCEQNLNHDAMYWYRQDPGQGLRLIYYSQIVNDFQKGDIAEGYSVSREKKESFPLTVTSAQKNPTAFYLCASSRDYSNEQFFGPGTRLTVL.

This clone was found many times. The CDR3 loop is CATSEGTSDYNEQFF. Partial CDR3 DNA: TGTGCCACCAGTGAGGGGACTAGCGATTACAATGAG. J is TRBJ2-1 and V is TRBV24-1; 10 bases map to TRBD2. The CDR3 extends 3 residues past the end of the read, so its final part is completed from the germline J gene. The CDR3 has 15 residues. The junction had 3 bases not matched to a gene; V was cut back by 4 bases and J by 4 bases. Germline V gives CDR1 KGHDR, CDR2 SFDVKD.

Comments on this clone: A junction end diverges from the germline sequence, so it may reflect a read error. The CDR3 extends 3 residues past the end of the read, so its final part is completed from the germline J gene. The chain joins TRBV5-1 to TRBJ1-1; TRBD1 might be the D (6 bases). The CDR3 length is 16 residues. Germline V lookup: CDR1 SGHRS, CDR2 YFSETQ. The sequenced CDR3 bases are TGTGCCAGCAGCTCAACAGGGTTAGGAATGAACACTGAA. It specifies CASSSTGLGMNTE. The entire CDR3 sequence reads CASSSTGLGMNTEAFF.